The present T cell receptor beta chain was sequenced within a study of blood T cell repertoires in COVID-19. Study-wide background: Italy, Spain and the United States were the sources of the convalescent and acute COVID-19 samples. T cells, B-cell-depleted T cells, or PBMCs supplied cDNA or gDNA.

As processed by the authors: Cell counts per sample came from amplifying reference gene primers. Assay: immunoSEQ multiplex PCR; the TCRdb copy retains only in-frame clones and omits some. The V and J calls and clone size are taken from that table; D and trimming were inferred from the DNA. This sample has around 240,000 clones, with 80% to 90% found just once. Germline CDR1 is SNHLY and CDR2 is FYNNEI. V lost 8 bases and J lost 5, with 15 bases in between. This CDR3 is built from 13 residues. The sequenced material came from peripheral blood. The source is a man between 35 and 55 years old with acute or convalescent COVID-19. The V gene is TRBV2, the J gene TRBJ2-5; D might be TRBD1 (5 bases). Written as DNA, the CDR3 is TGTGCCAGCCTTGACAGTTTTGGGGAGACCCAGTACTTC. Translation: CASLDSFGETQYF.